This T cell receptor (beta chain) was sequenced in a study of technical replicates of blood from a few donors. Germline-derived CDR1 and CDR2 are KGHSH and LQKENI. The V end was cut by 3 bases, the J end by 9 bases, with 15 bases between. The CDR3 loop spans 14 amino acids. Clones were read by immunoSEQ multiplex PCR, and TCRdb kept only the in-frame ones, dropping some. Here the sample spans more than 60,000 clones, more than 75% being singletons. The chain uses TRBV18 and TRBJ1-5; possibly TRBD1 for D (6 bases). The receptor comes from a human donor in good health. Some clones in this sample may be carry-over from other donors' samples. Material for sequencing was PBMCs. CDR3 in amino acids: CASSPTDRMGPQHF. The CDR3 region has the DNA TGTGCCAGCTCACCTACAGACAGGATGGGGCCCCAGCATTTT. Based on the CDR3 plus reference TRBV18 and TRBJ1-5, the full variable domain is NAGVMQNPRHLVRRRGQEARLRCSPMKGHSHVYWYRQLPEEGLKFMVYLQKENIIDESGMPKERFSAEFPKEGPSILRIQQVVRGDSAAYFCASSPTDRMGPQHFGDGTRLSIL.